This TCR beta chain was identified in a study of blood T cell repertoires in COVID-19. All recovered Cohort 3 donors got two negative PCRs, got clearance, or saw symptom resolution. Using immunoSEQ multiplex PCR, the repertoire was profiled, and TCRdb retains in-frame clones only, with some absent. In the table there are approximately 230,000 clones, approximately 82% of which are singletons. This clone occurred once. Germline V lookup: CDR1 PRHDT, CDR2 FYEKMQ (reference sequence). J lost 0 bases, V lost 5 bases, and 4 bases had no gene match. The CDR3 covers 16 residues. The V and J genes are TRBV13 and TRBJ2-1; 10 positions match TRBD2. This TCR was recovered from a man aged 40-49 years who had recovered from COVID-19. Sequenced: PBMCs or T cells enriched from blood (not recorded which). CDR3 region: CASSTPSGSSYNEQFF. For the CDR3, the DNA is TGTGCCAGCAGCACCCCTAGCGGGAGCTCCTACAATGAGCAGTTCTTC.